The clone carrying this TCR beta chain was found a few times. One entry per CDR3 protein results from TCRdb running MiXCR on the 5' RACE reads. The sample includes 550,000 to 700,000 distinct CDR3 sequences, approximately 10% seen only once; the top ten take under 3%. This specimen belongs to a study of identical twins. The CDR3 has 14 amino acids. Deletions cut 5 bases from V and 0 bases from J, with 8 bases between. Germline CDR1 MNHEY, CDR2 SMNVEV (reference sequence). These data are also associated with another study on yellow fever vaccine responses in identical twins.

The receptor was derived from a young woman in good health. The chain has TRBV27 and TRBJ2-1, with a weak D call TRBD1 (6 bases). The specimen was PBMCs. The CDR3 DNA sequence: TGTGCCAGCAGTACAGGGCTCTCCTACAATGAGCAGTTCTTC. Amino acid sequence: CASSTGLSYNEQFF.